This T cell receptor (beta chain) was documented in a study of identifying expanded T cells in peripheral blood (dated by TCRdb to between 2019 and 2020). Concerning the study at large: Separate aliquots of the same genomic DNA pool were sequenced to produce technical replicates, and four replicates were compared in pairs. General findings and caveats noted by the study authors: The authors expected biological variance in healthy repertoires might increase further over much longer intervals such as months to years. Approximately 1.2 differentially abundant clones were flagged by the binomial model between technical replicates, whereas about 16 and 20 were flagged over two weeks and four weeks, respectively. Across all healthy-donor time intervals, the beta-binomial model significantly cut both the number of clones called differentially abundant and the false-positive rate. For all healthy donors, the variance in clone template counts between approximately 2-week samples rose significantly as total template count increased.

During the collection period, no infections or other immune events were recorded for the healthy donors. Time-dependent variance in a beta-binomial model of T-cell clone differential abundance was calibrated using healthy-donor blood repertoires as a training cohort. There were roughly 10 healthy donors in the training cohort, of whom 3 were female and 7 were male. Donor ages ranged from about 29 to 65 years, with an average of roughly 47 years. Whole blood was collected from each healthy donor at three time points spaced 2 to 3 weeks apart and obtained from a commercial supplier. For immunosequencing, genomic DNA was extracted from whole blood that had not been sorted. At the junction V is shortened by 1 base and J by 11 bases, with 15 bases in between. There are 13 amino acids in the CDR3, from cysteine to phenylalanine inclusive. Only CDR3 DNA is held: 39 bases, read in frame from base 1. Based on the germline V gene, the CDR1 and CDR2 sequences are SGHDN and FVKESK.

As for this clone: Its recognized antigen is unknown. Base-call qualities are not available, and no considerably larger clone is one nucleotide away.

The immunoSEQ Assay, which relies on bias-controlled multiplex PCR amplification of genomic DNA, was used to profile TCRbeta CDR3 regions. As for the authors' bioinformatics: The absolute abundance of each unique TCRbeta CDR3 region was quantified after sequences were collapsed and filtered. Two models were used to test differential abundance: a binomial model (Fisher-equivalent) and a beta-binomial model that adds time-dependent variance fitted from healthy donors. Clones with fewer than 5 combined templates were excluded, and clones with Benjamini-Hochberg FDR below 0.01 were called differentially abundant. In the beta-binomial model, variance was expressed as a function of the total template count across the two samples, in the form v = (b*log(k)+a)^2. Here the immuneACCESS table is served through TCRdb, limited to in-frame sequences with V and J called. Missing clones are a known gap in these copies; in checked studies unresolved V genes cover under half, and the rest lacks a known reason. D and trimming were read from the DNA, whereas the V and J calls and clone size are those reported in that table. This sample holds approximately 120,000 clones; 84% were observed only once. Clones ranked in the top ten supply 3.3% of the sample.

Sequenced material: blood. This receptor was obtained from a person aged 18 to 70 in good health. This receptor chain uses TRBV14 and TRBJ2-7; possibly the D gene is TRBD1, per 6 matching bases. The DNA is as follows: TGTGCCAGCAGCCAAGTGTTCAGGGGTATGGAGTACTTC. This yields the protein CASSQVFRGMEYF.